Below, one T cell receptor (beta chain) is given with its context. This sample is drawn from a study of blood T cell repertoires in COVID-19. Study-level information: The United States, Italy and Spain were the sources of the acute and convalescent COVID-19 samples. T cells, B-cell-depleted T cells, or PBMCs provided the cDNA or gDNA that served as material.

Sequenced by immunoSEQ multiplex PCR; TCRdb stores in-frame clones only, minus some. This sample has about 92,000 clones, with about 71% found just once. The TCR sequence derives from a woman in her sixties or seventies in a cohort sampled during active or convalescent COVID-19. Sequencing used peripheral blood.

CDR3 nucleotides: TGTGCCAGCAGCGTAGCCCCGCCGGGACAGTTAGTTAACTATGGCTACACCTTC. Translated, it gives CASSVAPPGQLVNYGYTF. The chain joins TRBV9 to TRBJ1-2; 7 bases are shared with TRBD1. Germline values: CDR1 SGDLS, CDR2 YYNGEE. The CDR3 sequence is 18 residues long. V was clipped by 0 bases and J by 1 base; unmatched bases: 12.